This paragraph covers one TCR beta chain sequence. This record comes from a study of blood T cell repertoires in COVID-19. Profiling relied on immunoSEQ multiplex PCR, and the TCRdb table lists in-frame clones only, not all of them. The table has some 100,000 clones, roughly 86% seen once. This CDR3 has 14 amino acids. Trimming at V came to 3 bases and at J to 3 bases, leaving 8 bases not matched to a gene. Germline V gene lookup returns CDR1 GTSNPN and CDR2 SVGIG (reference sequence). This clonotype was obtained from a woman aged 55-69 years with acute or convalescent COVID-19. The gene calls are TRBV30 and TRBJ2-7, with TRBD1 matching 7 bases. Sequencing input: peripheral blood. The chain's CDR3 is CAWSPKGAVYEQYF. CDR3 bases: TGTGCCTGGAGCCCGAAGGGGGCGGTCTACGAGCAGTACTTC.